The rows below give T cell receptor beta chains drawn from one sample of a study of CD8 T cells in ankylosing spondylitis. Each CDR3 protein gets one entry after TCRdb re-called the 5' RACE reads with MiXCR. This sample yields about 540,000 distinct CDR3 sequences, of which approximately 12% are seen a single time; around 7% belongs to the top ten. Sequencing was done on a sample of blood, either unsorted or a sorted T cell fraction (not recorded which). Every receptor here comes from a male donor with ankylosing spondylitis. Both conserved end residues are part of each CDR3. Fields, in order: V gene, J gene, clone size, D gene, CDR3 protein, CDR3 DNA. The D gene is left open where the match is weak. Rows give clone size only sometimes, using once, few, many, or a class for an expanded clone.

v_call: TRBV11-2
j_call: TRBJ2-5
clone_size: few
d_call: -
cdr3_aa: CASSLREGRGTQYF
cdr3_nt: TGTGCCAGCAGCTTACGGGAAGGGCGGGGGACCCAGTACTTC

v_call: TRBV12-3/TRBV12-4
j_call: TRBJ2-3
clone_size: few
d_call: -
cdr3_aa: CASSFGPADSTDTQYF
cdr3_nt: TGTGCCAGCAGTTTTGGGCCAGCGGATAGCACAGATACGCAGTATTTT

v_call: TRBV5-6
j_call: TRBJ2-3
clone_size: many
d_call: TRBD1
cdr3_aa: CASSSGTVTDTQYF
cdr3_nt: TGTGCCAGCAGCTCCGGGACAGTCACAGATACGCAGTATTTT

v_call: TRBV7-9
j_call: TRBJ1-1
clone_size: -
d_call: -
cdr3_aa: CASSPQSSTEAFF
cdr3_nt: TGTGCCAGCAGCCCCCAAAGTTCGACTGAAGCTTTCTTT

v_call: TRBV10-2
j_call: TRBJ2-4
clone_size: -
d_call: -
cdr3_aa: CASQGDRPDVAKNIQYF
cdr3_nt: TGCGCCAGCCAAGGTGACAGACCCGACGTAGCCAAAAACATTCAGTACTTC

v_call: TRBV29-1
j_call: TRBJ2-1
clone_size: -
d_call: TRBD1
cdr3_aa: CSVEEGQGDEQFF
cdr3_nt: TGCAGCGTTGAAGAGGGACAGGGCGATGAGCAGTTCTTC

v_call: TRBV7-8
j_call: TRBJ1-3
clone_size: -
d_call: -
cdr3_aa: CASSWQGGSSGNTIYF
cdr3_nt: TGTGCCAGCAGCTGGCAGGGAGGGAGCTCTGGAAACACCATATATTTT

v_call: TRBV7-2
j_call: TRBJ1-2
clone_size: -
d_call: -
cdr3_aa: CASSLINYGYTF
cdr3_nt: TGTGCCAGCAGCTTAATTAACTATGGCTACACCTTC

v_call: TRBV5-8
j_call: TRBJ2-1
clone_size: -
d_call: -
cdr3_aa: CASSSRLGQIFRNEQFF
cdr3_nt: TGTGCCAGCAGCTCGCGCCTGGGGCAGATATTCCGGAATGAGCAGTTCTTC

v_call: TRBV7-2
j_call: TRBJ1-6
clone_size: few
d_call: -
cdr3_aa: CAIGQGNNSPLHF
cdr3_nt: TGTGCCATCGGCCAGGGAAATAATTCACCCCTCCACTTT

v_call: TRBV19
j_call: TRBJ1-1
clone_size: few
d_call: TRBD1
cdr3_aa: CASRGQSNTEAFF
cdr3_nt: TGTGCCAGTAGGGGACAGAGCAACACTGAAGCTTTCTTT

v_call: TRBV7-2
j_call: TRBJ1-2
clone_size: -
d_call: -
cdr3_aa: CASRPRGFGYTF
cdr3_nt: TGTGCCAGCAGACCTCGTGGATTCGGCTACACCTTC

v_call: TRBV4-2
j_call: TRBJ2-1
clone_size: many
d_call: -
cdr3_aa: CASSQDASREQFF
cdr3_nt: TGTGCCAGCAGCCAAGATGCTAGCAGAGAGCAGTTCTTC

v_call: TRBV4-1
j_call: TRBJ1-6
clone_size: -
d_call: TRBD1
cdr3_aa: CATRRDRGDSPLHF
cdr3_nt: TGCGCCACTCGACGGGACAGGGGCGATTCACCCCTCCACTTT

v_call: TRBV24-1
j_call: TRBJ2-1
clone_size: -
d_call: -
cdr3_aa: CATSDSTLVRSYNEQFF
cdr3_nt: TGTGCCACCAGTGATTCCACCCTTGTGCGATCCTACAATGAGCAGTTCTTC